This TCR beta chain derives from a study of blood T cell repertoires in COVID-19. Seattle patients were enrolled during active infection and followed longitudinally. The method was immunoSEQ multiplex PCR; TCRdb's version includes in-frame clones alone and lacks a portion of them. The sample contains fewer than 200,000 clones, 81% of which appear only once. V lost 6 bases, J lost 0 bases, and 12 bases lay in between. Germline V gives CDR1 LNHDA, CDR2 SQIVND (reference sequence). The CDR3 runs to 14 residues. The receptor comes from a middle-aged woman with COVID-19, enrolled during active disease. Sequenced: peripheral blood. The chain joins TRBV19 to TRBJ2-7; possible D gene TRBD2, 6 bases. The CDR3 DNA sequence: TGTGCCAGTAGCCCAACGGGACTCTCCTACGAGCAGTACTTC. This gives the protein CASSPTGLSYEQYF.